The clone carrying this TCR beta chain was seen repeatedly, ten times or more. TCRdb re-analysed the 5' RACE reads in MiXCR, keeping a single row per CDR3 protein. The repertoire holds approximately 87,000 distinct CDR3 sequences, roughly 14% seen once, with nearly 7% in the top ten. These data come from a study of neurological immune-mediated disorders. The sequence was collected from a woman aged 45-59 years in good health. What was sequenced was PBMCs.

CDR3 in DNA: TGTGCCAGCAGTCCCCACGCGGCATCGAACACCGGGGAGCTGTTTTTT. Amino acid sequence: CASSPHAASNTGELFF. The chain recombines TRBV6-5 with TRBJ2-2; D is uncertain. Trimming took off 5 bases at V and 0 bases at J, with 13 bases between the two ends. Germline V gene lookup returns CDR1 MNHEY and CDR2 SVGAGI. CDR3 length equals 16 residues.